This T cell receptor beta chain is drawn from a study of PD-1 blockade in classical Hodgkin lymphoma. Study results and caveats: The causes of the repertoire differences, possibly disease activity or prior therapy, remain undefined. Complete responders started with a diversity level that resembled newly diagnosed patients at baseline. Individuals initiating nivolumab under 1 year after ASCT were excluded. Relapsed/refractory patients reportedly had the lowest baseline TCR diversity, below newly diagnosed patients, who were below healthy donors.

Concerning this clone: Its antigen is unknown.

This CDR3 spans 14 amino acids. Germline V CDR1 and CDR2: MGHRA, YSYEKL. V was shortened by 1 base and J by 2 bases, with 8 bases between the two germline ends. TCRdb keeps only in-frame clones here, not all; method: immunoSEQ multiplex PCR. The table shows some 100,000 clones, with 92% occurring only once. Relapses following autologous stem cell transplantation were seen in all patients, with brentuximab vedotin exposure varying. The V call is TRBV4-1, the J call TRBJ1-2, with D perhaps TRBD1 (6 bases). The sequenced sample was peripheral blood mononuclear cells (PBMCs), obtained at baseline. This receptor was identified in a human donor with classical Hodgkin lymphoma. The CDR3, as DNA: TGCGCCAGCAGCCAAGGGACAGCCAACTATGGCTACACCTTC. It specifies CASSQGTANYGYTF.